This T cell receptor (beta chain) comes out of a study of human T cells and chemical hapten exposure. As for this clonotype: Its antigen is not identified.

The time point denotes: patch test 2, 6 weeks after DPC sensitization. The sample's treatment: therapeutic diphenylcyclopropenone sensitization with weekly scalp DPC. Using its own MiXCR run on the RACE reads, TCRdb lists one record per CDR3 protein. The sample consists of some 99,000 distinct CDR3 sequences, more than 7% of them appearing once. In germline, CDR1 is DFQATT, CDR2 SNEGSKA (reference sequence). This CDR3 is 15 amino acids long. Trimming left V 3 bases short and J 2 bases short, with 15 bases between. General study results and limits: Among expanded TCRs, significantly more large CDR3 similarity clusters formed than among controls.

The sequences come from whole blood, collected in connection with sensitization to the hapten diphenylcyclopropenone (DPC). The chain carries TRBV20-1 and TRBJ2-3, with D perhaps TRBD2 (6 bases). The TCR originated in a woman aged 40 to 50 with alopecia areata. Some clones in this sample may be carry-over from other donors' samples. CDR3 sequence reads: CSARDPRDLTDTQYF. The CDR3 nucleotides read TGCAGTGCTAGGGACCCGCGGGATCTCACAGATACGCAGTATTTT.